Below, 3 T cell receptor beta chains from the same sample are listed, as sequenced in a study of T cell responses to AZD1222 COVID-19 vaccine. The assay was immunoSEQ multiplex PCR, and TCRdb's table has in-frame clones only and misses some. This table holds about 130,000 clones, about 94% found once. Sequenced material: peripheral blood, taken on day 0 of AZD1222 vaccination. The receptors originated from an adult in good health.

The chain has TRBV7-9 and TRBJ1-5; D remains unclear. There are 15 residues in the CDR3. Germline CDR1 reads SEHNR; CDR2 reads FQNEAQ (reference sequence). V was shortened by 1 base and J by 6 bases, with 13 bases between the two germline ends. Written as DNA, the CDR3 is TGTGCCAGCAGCTTAGGGTCCTTAACTACTCAGCCCCAGCATTTT. Translation gives CASSLGSLTTQPQHF.

The chain carries TRBV5-6 and TRBJ1-1; TRBD1 aligns across 9 bases. CDR1 and CDR2 (germline): SGHDT, YYEEEE. The CDR3 runs 15 residues. V shed 3 bases and J 5 bases; nucleotides not matched to a gene: 8. CDR3 coding DNA: TGTGCCAGCAGCTCGGAACAGGGGGCCGGGACTGAAGCTTTCTTT. It encodes CASSSEQGAGTEAFF.

The CDR3 DNA follows: TGTGCCAGCAGCTTAGCGGCTTGGGGGGAAAAACTGTTTTTT. Translated, it gives CASSLAAWGEKLFF. The chain is built from TRBV11-2 and TRBJ1-4, with D maybe TRBD1 (5 bases). Trimming left V 1 base short and J 8 bases short, with 11 bases between. This CDR3 spans 14 amino acids. The V gene's germline CDR1 is SGHAT and CDR2 FQNNGV.